This TCR beta chain was profiled in a study of T cell repertoires in cytomegalovirus infection. Across the whole study: The authors used CMV epitopes that were HLA-C-restricted (recently identified) and HLA-B-restricted (well studied). Public TCR beta signatures were indicative of both CMV infection and a matching HLA type.

Study-wide points: The study identified carriers of CMV plus the relevant HLA from cumulative public TCR beta family frequency. Within the response measured ex vivo, HLA-C-restricted CMV-specific TCR beta clonotypes were dominant.

From germline, CDR1 is SGHVS and CDR2 FQNEAQ. This CDR3 contains 16 residues. V was trimmed by 5 bases and J by 1 base, leaving 17 bases between them. This clonotype was recorded at least ten times. Its antigen is unidentified. TCRdb independently ran MiXCR on the reads; one entry per CDR3 protein. The sample shows some 920,000 distinct CDR3 sequences, 30% to 40% of them seen only once. The chain has TRBV7-8 and TRBJ1-2; D possibly corresponds to TRBD1 (6 bases). The sample here was cultured CD8+ T cells from PBMCs, taken from culture after CMV antigen stimulation. This sequence was found in a human donor in good health (CMV status not recorded). Some clones in this sample may be carry-over from other donors' samples. The CDR3 DNA is TGTGCCAGCAGCCACCCACAGGGAGAACTTAACTATGGCTACACCTTC. Translation gives CASSHPQGELNYGYTF. Drawing the rest from reference TRBV7-8 and TRBJ1-2, the complete variable domain is GAGVSQSPRYKVAKRGQDVALRCDPISGHVSLFWYQQALGQGPEFLTYFQNEAQLDKSGLPSDRFFAERPEGSVSTLKIQRTQQEDSAVYLCASSHPQGELNYGYTFGSGTRLTVV.